The clone carrying this TCR beta chain was detected only once. As handled by the study authors: Reference gene primers were amplified, and this amplification served to estimate nucleated cell counts. The table came from immunoSEQ multiplex PCR; TCRdb's copy has only in-frame clones and leaves some out. V and J calls and clone size come straight from that table; D and trimming were deduced from the DNA. The sample yields more than 80,000 clones, about three quarters seen once. These data come from a study of blood T cell repertoires in COVID-19. The overall study: The United States, Italy and Spain provided the acute and convalescent COVID-19 samples. PBMCs, B-cell-depleted T cells, or T cells were the source of the cDNA or gDNA that made up the material.

Patients of the Seattle cohort, enrolled during active infection, were followed longitudinally. Per the germline V gene, CDR1 is SGDLS and CDR2 is YYNGEE. The CDR3 length is 17 residues. The V and J ends lost 0 bases and 5 bases, in that order; junction bases with no gene match: 12. Sequencing input: peripheral blood. The sequence came from a man older than 75 with COVID-19, enrolled during active disease. The rearrangement joins TRBV9 to TRBJ2-5; 8 bases agree with TRBD2. CDR3 amino acids: CASSVGRGGRGTETQYF. CDR3 DNA sequence: TGTGCCAGCAGCGTAGGCCGCGGGGGGCGGGGTACGGAGACCCAGTACTTC. The complete variable domain, with remaining parts taken from reference TRBV9 and TRBJ2-5, reads DSGVTQTPKHLITATGQRVTLRCSPRSGDLSVYWYQQSLDQGLQFLIQYYNGEERAKGNILERFSAQQFPDLHSELNLSSLELGDSALYFCASSVGRGGRGTETQYFGPGTRLLVL.